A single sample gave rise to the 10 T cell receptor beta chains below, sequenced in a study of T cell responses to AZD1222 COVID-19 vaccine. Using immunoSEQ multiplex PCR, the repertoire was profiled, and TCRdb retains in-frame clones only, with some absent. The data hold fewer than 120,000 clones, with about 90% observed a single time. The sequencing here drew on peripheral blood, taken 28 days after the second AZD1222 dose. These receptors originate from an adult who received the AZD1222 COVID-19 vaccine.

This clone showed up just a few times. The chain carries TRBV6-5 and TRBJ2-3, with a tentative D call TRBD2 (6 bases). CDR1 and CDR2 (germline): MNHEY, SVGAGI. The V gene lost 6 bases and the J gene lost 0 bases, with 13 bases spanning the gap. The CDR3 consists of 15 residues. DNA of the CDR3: TGTGCCAGCAGATTAGCGGAAACTAGCACAGATACGCAGTATTTT. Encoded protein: CASRLAETSTDTQYF.

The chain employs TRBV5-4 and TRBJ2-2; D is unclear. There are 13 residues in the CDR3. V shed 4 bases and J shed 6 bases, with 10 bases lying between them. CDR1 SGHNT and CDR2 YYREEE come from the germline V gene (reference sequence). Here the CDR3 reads CASSLRHAGELFF. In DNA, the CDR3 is TGTGCCAGCAGCCTAAGACACGCCGGGGAGCTGTTTTTT.

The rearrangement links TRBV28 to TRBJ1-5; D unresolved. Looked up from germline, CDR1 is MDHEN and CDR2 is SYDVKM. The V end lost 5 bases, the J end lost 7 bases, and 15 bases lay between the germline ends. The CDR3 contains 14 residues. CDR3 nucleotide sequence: TGTGCCAGCAGTATCGAGGGTTTCGTGCAGCCCCAGCATTTT. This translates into CASSIEGFVQPQHF.

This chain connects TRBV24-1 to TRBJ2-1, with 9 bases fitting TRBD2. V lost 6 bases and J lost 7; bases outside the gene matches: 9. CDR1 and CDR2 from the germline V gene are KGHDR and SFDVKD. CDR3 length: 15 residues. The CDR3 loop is CATSPEAGGLNEQFF. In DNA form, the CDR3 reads TGTGCCACCAGTCCTGAGGCGGGGGGGCTGAATGAGCAGTTCTTC.

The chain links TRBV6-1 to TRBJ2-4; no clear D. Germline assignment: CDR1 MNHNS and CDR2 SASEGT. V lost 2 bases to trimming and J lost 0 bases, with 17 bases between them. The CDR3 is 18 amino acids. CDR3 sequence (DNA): TGTGCCAGCAGTGAACAACTTTTCAACGTAGGAGCCAAAAACATTCAGTACTTC. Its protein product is CASSEQLFNVGAKNIQYF.

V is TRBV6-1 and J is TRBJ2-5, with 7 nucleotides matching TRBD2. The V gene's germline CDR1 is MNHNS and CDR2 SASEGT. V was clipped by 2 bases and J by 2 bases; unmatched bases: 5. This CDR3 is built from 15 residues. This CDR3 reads CASSELAGYQETQYF. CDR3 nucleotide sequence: TGTGCCAGCAGTGAATTAGCGGGTTATCAAGAGACCCAGTACTTC.

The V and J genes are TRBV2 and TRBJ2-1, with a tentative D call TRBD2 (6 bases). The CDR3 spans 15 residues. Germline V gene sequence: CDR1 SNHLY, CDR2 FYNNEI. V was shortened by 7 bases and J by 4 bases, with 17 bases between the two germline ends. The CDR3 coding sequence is TGTGCCAGCACCAAACGGCGGGACGATTACAATGAGCAGTTCTTC. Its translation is CASTKRRDDYNEQFF.

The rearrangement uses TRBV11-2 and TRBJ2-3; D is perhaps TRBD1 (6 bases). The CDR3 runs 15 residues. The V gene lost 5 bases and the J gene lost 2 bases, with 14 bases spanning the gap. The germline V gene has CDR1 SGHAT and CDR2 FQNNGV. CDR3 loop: CASSPQGANTDTQYF. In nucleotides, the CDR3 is TGTGCCAGCAGCCCACAGGGTGCGAACACAGATACGCAGTATTTT. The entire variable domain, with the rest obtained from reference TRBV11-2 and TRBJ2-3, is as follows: EAGVAQSPRYKIIEKRQSVAFWCNPISGHATLYWYQQILGQGPKLLIQFQNNGVVDDSQLPKDRFSAERLKGVDSTLKIQPAKLEDSAVYLCASSPQGANTDTQYFGPGTRLTVL.

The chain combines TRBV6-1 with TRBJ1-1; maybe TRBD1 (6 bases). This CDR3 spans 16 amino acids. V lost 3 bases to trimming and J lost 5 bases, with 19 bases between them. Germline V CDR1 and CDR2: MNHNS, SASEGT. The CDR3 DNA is TGTGCCAGCAGTGACAGGCCCGGGGCAGGGGTTACTGAAGCTTTCTTT. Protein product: CASSDRPGAGVTEAFF.

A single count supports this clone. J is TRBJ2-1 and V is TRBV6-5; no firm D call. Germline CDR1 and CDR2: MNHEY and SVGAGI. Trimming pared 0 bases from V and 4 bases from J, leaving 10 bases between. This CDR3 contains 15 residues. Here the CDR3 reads CASSYSTRMYNEQFF. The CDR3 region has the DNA TGTGCCAGCAGTTACTCGACCAGGATGTACAATGAGCAGTTCTTC.